The text below deals with one T cell receptor beta chain. Its cognate antigen is unknown. Time point meaning: sample taken at primary tumor resection. Whole RNA, which was extracted from tumor, nontumor lung tissue or frozen PBMC, was sequenced without any cell sorting. These data are taken from a study of spatial heterogeneity in lung cancer. Study background: Detection of beta-chain sequences consistently exceeded that of alpha-chain sequences.

Study-wide points: Blood showed ubiquitous tumor TCRs more often at resection than at routine follow-up.

TCRdb called the 5' RACE reads again in MiXCR, with one record for every CDR3 protein. The sample has about 82,000 distinct CDR3 sequences, roughly 13% seen once. V shed 5 bases, J shed 7 bases, and the junction held 12 bases outside the gene matches. The CDR3 extends over 15 amino acids. The germline gives CDR1 DFQATT, CDR2 SNEGSKA (reference sequence). The sequences come from PBMCs, collected at surgery. The sequence was collected from a male donor with early-stage non-small cell lung cancer. J is TRBJ2-1 and V is TRBV20-1, with 9 bases that match TRBD2. CDR3 protein: CSALGGASGENEQFF. In nucleotides, the CDR3 is TGCAGTGCTCTCGGTGGGGCTAGCGGGGAGAATGAGCAGTTCTTC.